This TCR beta chain originates from a study of control samples from healthy donors and cancer patients (dated by TCRdb to 2018 to 2020). The protocol used for the library was the immunoSEQ multiplex PCR assay. The table was pulled from immuneACCESS by TCRdb, which kept in-frame rearrangements only. Such tables lose some clones; where checked, under half of the loss comes from unresolved V genes, and the rest has no known cause. The sample table records some 140,000 clones; roughly 92% of these occur just once. The leading ten clones occupy approximately 10% of the sample. A word on this clone: No cognate antigen has been identified for it. No base qualities exist here, and no much larger clone lies one base off it.

There are 16 amino acids in the CDR3, from cysteine to phenylalanine inclusive. The retained sequence is limited to the CDR3, 48 bases, with the frame set at the first base. V was cut back by 0 bases and J by 4 bases, leaving a gap of 15 bases between them. In the germline V gene, CDR1 corresponds to KGHSH and CDR2 to LQKENI. The chain is encoded by TRBV18 joined to TRBJ1-2; the D gene assignment is ambiguous. The specimen was blood. The TCR sequence derives from a man aged 25-45 years in good health. Here is the DNA: TGTGCCAGCTCACCACCGGTGGTCAGGAGAGGCTATGGCTACACCTTC. Translated, it gives CASSPPVVRRGYGYTF.